This TCR beta chain came from a study of tumor and adjacent non-tumor tissue in lung cancer. Background on the study: About 4.2 million productive TCRbeta reads were obtained per sample on average. Notes on the study in general: TCR diversity was significantly greater in tumor than normal lung tissue. Patients with more diverse tumor TCRs had worse survival.

The template was RNA from unsorted bulk tissue. This clonotype was detected only once. Its target is not known. TCRbeta libraries were built with three rounds of nested PCR, modified from ARM-PCR. TCRdb ran MiXCR on the multiplex PCR reads and lists one entry per CDR3 protein. The sample lists more than 120,000 distinct CDR3 sequences, around 66% seen once, with 18% in the top ten. The CDR3 spans 14 residues. Germline CDR1 and CDR2: DFQATT and SNEGSKA (reference sequence). The source of this sequence is a man aged 60 to 75 with small cell lung cancer. The rearrangement joins TRBV20-1 to TRBJ2-2, with 10 bases that match TRBD2. Sequenced material: lung tumor tissue. CDR3 protein: CNALTSGNTGELFF. For the CDR3, the DNA is TGCAATGCCCTAACTAGCGGGAATACTGGGGAGCTGTTTTTT.